This T cell receptor beta chain was recovered during a study of blood T cell repertoires in COVID-19 (dated by TCRdb to 2020 to 2021). Background on the whole study: The collaborator samples originated in the United States, Italy and Spain and spanned the acute and convalescent phases of COVID-19. The material from the prospective study consisted of cDNA or gDNA derived from T cells, B-cell-depleted T cells, or PBMCs. The dataset comprised deeply sampled blood TCRbeta repertoires from subjects exposed to, actively infected with, or recovered from COVID-19. The repertoires were released in a freely available public database meant as a resource for research on the immune response to SARS-CoV-2. The samples were drawn from two sources: the first 160 participants of the ongoing ImmuneRACE study, and approximately 1,300 subjects contributed by 6 global collaborators. The sample metadata nearly always contained a de-identified subject ID, COVID-19 status, age in years and sex. Where available, HLA class I and class II types were taken from metadata supplied by the sample provider and were not determined by assay-based typing.

The immunoSEQ Assay, a bias-controlled multiplex PCR, was used to amplify TCRbeta CDR3 regions from genomic DNA. As for how the authors treated the data: Within the assay, amplification of reference gene primers was used to estimate how many nucleated cells each sample contained. Sequence reads were collapsed and filtered to measure the absolute abundance of every unique TCRbeta CDR3 rearrangement. For each sample, productive Simpson clonality was calculated as the square root of Simpson's diversity index over productive rearrangements. Not all clones reach the TCRdb copy of this immuneACCESS table, which keeps in-frame sequences only. Checked studies attribute under half of the gap to unresolved V genes and leave the rest unexplained. Clonal size and the V and J genes are those of that table, whereas D and trimming came from the DNA. A total of 300,000 or so clones appear in this sample, 85% to 90% of them only once. The top ten hold about 4% of the sample.

Whole blood was collected in K2EDTA tubes by collaborating institutions according to the institutions' own protocols. For TCRbeta analysis, collaborator samples were shipped as frozen whole blood, as isolated PBMCs, or as DNA extracted from either sample type. In the case of this clone: The antigen it binds to is not known. Base-call qualities are not available, and no considerably larger clone is one nucleotide away.

The research as a whole found: The quantity of clinical and demographic metadata differed by source and by participant and was supplied without curation.

The sample comprised peripheral blood. The TCR was taken from a woman in her 40s with acute or convalescent COVID-19.

The CDR3 in this case is CASSFLTGGFSEKLFF. The bases are TGTGCCAGCAGTTTTCTCACCGGGGGTTTTAGTGAAAAACTGTTTTTT. This receptor chain uses TRBV6-5 and TRBJ1-4, and perhaps TRBD1 as D gene, on 5 matching bases. Via the germline V gene, CDR1 is MNHEY and CDR2 SVGAGI. V is reduced by 4 bases and J by 7 bases, leaving a spacing of 19 bases between them. Measured from the cysteine to the phenylalanine, the CDR3 is 16 residues long. Just CDR3 DNA is preserved here, 48 bases in frame from base 1.